The 13 T cell receptor beta chains below all came from one sample that was sequenced in a study of cytomegalovirus exposure and HLA in healthy donors. Primers: 60 Vbeta forward and 13 Jbeta reverse. The repertoire was sequenced with immunoSEQ multiplex PCR; TCRdb's copy has only in-frame clones and lacks some. The table records 150,000 to 200,000 clones, over 70% of them present only once. The sample consisted of PBMCs. The source is a woman aged 25 to 39 in good health and CMV-seropositive.

The rearrangement uses TRBV11-3 and TRBJ1-1; no clear D. This CDR3 has 18 residues. From germline, CDR1 is SGHNT and CDR2 YENEEA. V gave up 6 bases and J gave up 7 bases, with 30 bases separating them. The CDR3, as DNA: TGTGCCAGCAGACACCAATCGGGAGGGAGAGGGCAGAGATTTGAAGCTTTCTTT. It specifies CASRHQSGGRGQRFEAFF.

The chain employs TRBV30 and TRBJ2-1; the match to TRBD2 covers 9 bases. Per the germline V gene, CDR1 is GTSNPN and CDR2 is SVGIG (reference sequence). This CDR3 has 15 residues. With V trimmed by 8 bases and J by 2 bases, 10 bases remained unmatched. CDR3 in amino acids: CAVGGSGRPYNEQFF. In DNA form, the CDR3 reads TGTGCCGTTGGGGGTAGCGGGAGACCCTACAATGAGCAGTTCTTC.

The V and J genes are TRBV27 and TRBJ1-2; 8 positions agree with TRBD1. Trimming took 6 bases from V and 8 from J; bases not matched to a gene: 14. CDR1 MNHEY and CDR2 SMNVEV come from the germline V gene (reference sequence). This CDR3 is built from 15 residues. The CDR3 is CASSFIDQGARGYTF. CDR3 nucleotide sequence: TGTGCCAGCAGCTTCATCGATCAGGGGGCGCGGGGCTACACCTTC.

The chain is built from TRBV11-3 and TRBJ2-1, with D possibly TRBD2 on 6 matching bases. V was clipped by 8 bases and J by 6 bases, with 11 bases between them. The CDR3 spans 12 residues. Germline-derived CDR1 and CDR2 are SGHNT and YENEEA. CDR3 bases: TGTGCCAGCGCGGGGCTGCCCAATGAGCAGTTCTTC. As protein: CASAGLPNEQFF. Variable domain in full (rest from reference TRBV11-3 and TRBJ2-1): EAGVVQSPRYKIIEKKQPVAFWCNPISGHNTLYWYLQNLGQGPELLIRYENEEAVDDSQLPKDRFSAERLKGVDSTLKIQPAELGDSAVYLCASAGLPNEQFFGPGTRLTVL.

The chain links TRBV2 to TRBJ2-5, with 7 bases fitting TRBD1. This CDR3 comprises 16 residues. Germline assignment: CDR1 SNHLY and CDR2 FYNNEI. J lost 4 bases, V lost 3 bases, and 11 bases had no gene match. The CDR3 bases are TGTGCCAGCAGTGATCGGTCAGGGGGTCTTCGAGAGACCCAGTACTTC. It encodes CASSDRSGGLRETQYF.

CDR3: CSVALERSYNEQFF. The CDR3 bases are TGCAGCGTTGCTTTGGAGAGGTCCTACAATGAGCAGTTCTTC. The chain couples TRBV29-1 to TRBJ2-1; D unclear. Trimming pared 4 bases from V and 1 base from J, leaving 11 bases between. The CDR3 covers 14 residues. Germline V lookup: CDR1 SQVTM, CDR2 ANQGSEA.

V gene TRBV7-2 combines with J gene TRBJ2-5, with 7 bases that match TRBD1. Germline CDR1 is SGHTA and CDR2 is FQGNSA. With V trimmed by 8 bases and J by 5 bases, 8 bases remained unmatched. This CDR3 comprises 13 residues. The chain's CDR3 is CASGRQGGETQYF. The CDR3 DNA reads as TGTGCCAGCGGGAGACAGGGCGGGGAGACCCAGTACTTC.

The V and J genes are TRBV2 and TRBJ2-5; 11 nucleotides agree with TRBD2. Germline loops: CDR1 SNHLY, CDR2 FYNNEI. Trimming cost V 6 bases and J 2 bases; bases outside gene matches: 8. CDR3 length equals 16 residues. CDR3 protein: CASRERLAGHQETQYF. The CDR3, as DNA: TGTGCCAGCAGGGAAAGACTAGCGGGACATCAAGAGACCCAGTACTTC.

This clone was counted only a few times. The V call is TRBV28, the J call TRBJ2-7; D is possibly TRBD2 (5 bases). From germline, CDR1 is MDHEN and CDR2 SYDVKM. The CDR3 runs to 13 residues. The ends were cut back, 3 bases at V and 4 bases at J, with 10 bases in the middle. The CDR3 here is CASSFGLAYEQYF. CDR3 DNA: TGTGCCAGCAGTTTTGGGCTAGCTTACGAGCAGTACTTC.

This chain joins TRBV11-2 and TRBJ2-7, with 7 positions matching TRBD2. CDR3 size: 14 residues. CDR1 is SGHAT and CDR2 is FQNNGV in the germline V gene. J gave up 6 bases and V 4 bases, and 9 bases lay outside the gene matches. The CDR3 is CASSWGGRGTEQYF. CDR3 DNA sequence: TGTGCCAGCAGCTGGGGGGGACGGGGCACCGAGCAGTACTTC.

J is TRBJ2-7 and V is TRBV28, with 10 bases fitting TRBD2. The CDR3 spans 17 residues. With 4 bases clipped from V and 2 bases from J, the junction kept 11 bases outside the gene matches. Germline CDR1 is MDHEN and CDR2 is SYDVKM. The CDR3 spells CASSSPRLAGSPYEQYF. CDR3 sequence (DNA): TGTGCCAGCAGTTCGCCCCGACTAGCGGGTTCTCCCTACGAGCAGTACTTC.

The chain links TRBV9 to TRBJ2-5; no reliable D call. This CDR3 spans 15 amino acids. The germline CDR1 and CDR2 sequences are SGDLS and YYNGEE. With 0 bases removed from V and 5 bases from J, the gap between germline ends came to 14 bases. The DNA for the CDR3 is TGTGCCAGCAGCGTAGGCACAGTGGGTCGCGAGACCCAGTACTTC. Its protein is CASSVGTVGRETQYF.

This chain links TRBV12-5 with TRBJ2-1; D gene ambiguous. Per the germline V gene, CDR1 is LGHNT and CDR2 is FRNRAP. The germline V and J ends were trimmed by 5 bases and 5 bases, with 4 bases remaining between them. CDR3 length: 11 residues. CDR3 residues: CASGLNNEQFF. The DNA of the CDR3 is TGTGCTAGTGGTCTAAACAATGAGCAGTTCTTC.